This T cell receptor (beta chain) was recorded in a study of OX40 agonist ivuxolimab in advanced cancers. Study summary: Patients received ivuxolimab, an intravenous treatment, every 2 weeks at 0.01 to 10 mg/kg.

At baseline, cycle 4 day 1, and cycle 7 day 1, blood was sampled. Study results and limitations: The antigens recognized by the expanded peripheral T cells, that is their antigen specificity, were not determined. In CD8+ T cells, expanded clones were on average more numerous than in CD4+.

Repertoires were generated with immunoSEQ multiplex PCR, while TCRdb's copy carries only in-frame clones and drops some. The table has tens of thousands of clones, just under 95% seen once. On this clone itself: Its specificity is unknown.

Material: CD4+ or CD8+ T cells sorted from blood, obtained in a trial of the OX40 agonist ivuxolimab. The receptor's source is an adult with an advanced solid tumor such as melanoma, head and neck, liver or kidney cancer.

The CDR3 DNA reads as TGTGCCAGCAGCTCAGCTAGCGGGAGGACCTACAATGAGCAGTTCTTC. Its protein product is CASSSASGRTYNEQFF. The chain joins TRBV7-6 to TRBJ2-1, with 11 bases lining up with TRBD2. The germline CDR1 and CDR2 sequences are SGHVS and FNYEAQ. The CDR3 has 16 amino acids. V was pared by 4 bases and J by 2 bases, with 4 bases of the junction left unmatched. The full variable domain, in which reference TRBV7-6 and TRBJ2-1 provide the parts outside the CDR3, is GAGVSQSPRYKVTKRGQDVALRCDPISGHVSLYWYRQALGQGPEFLTYFNYEAQQDKSGLPNDRFSAERPEGSISTLTIQRTEQRDSAMYRCASSSASGRTYNEQFFGPGTRLTVL.